This T cell receptor beta chain was identified during a study of response to subunit inactivated influenza vaccine. Study results and limitations: The authors put forward the suggestion that each seasonal influenza vaccination may bring in only a limited number of new T cells.

The V end was cut by 3 bases, the J end by 4 bases, with 17 bases between. The germline V gene has CDR1 KGHDR and CDR2 SFDVKD. The CDR3 length is 16 residues. Notes on this clonotype: Antigen unknown.

Each CDR3 protein is one row after TCRdb ran MiXCR on the RT-PCR reads. The data hold some 800,000 distinct CDR3 sequences, with about 20% observed a single time. This TCR came from a man in his fifties who received an inactivated influenza vaccine. The chain has TRBV24-1 and TRBJ2-5, with D perhaps TRBD2 (5 bases). This material consisted of PBMCs from blood, taken roughly 5 days after vaccination. CDR3 in DNA: TGTGCCACCAGTGATGGACCACTAGATTCGGGAGAGACCCAGTACTTC. Its translation: CATSDGPLDSGETQYF.